Included here is one T cell receptor beta chain sequence, with context. Libraries were prepared by immunoSEQ multiplex PCR; TCRdb keeps only in-frame clonotypes and omits some of them. The sample contains 140,000 or so clones, 70% to 90% of which appear only once. The V end lost 8 bases, the J end lost 3 bases, and 14 bases lay between the germline ends. The germline CDR1 and CDR2 sequences are MNHNS and SASEGT. This CDR3 contains 14 residues. This sample was included in a study of radiation and T cells in renal cell carcinoma. Time point in this sample: baseline pretreatment blood. Described treatment: 15 Gy SBRT to primary tumor, nephrectomy 4 weeks later.

The rearrangement uses TRBV6-1 and TRBJ2-1, with TRBD1 as a possible D gene (5 bases). The sample in question was blood, obtained from a patient whose treatment included radiotherapy and nephrectomy. This clonotype originated in a woman aged 45 to 65 with renal cell carcinoma. CDR3 amino acids: CASEADQGYNEQFF. CDR3 nucleotides: TGTGCCAGCGAGGCCGACCAGGGCTACAATGAGCAGTTCTTC.